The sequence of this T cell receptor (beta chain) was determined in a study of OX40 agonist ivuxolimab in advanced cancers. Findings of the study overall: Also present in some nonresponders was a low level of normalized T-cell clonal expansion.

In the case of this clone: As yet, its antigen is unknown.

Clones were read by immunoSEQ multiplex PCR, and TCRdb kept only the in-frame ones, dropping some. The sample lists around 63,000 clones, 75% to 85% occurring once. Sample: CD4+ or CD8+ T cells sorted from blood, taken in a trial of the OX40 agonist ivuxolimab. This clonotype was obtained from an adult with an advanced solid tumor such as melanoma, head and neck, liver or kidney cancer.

CDR3: CASSQVLAGGETQYF. The CDR3 region has the DNA TGCGCCAGCAGCCAAGTACTAGCGGGAGGAGAGACCCAGTACTTC. V is TRBV4-1 and J is TRBJ2-5, with 12 bases lining up with TRBD2. The CDR3 is made up of 15 amino acids. The germline gives CDR1 MGHRA, CDR2 YSYEKL. V lost 1 base, J lost 4 bases, and 1 base stayed unmatched.